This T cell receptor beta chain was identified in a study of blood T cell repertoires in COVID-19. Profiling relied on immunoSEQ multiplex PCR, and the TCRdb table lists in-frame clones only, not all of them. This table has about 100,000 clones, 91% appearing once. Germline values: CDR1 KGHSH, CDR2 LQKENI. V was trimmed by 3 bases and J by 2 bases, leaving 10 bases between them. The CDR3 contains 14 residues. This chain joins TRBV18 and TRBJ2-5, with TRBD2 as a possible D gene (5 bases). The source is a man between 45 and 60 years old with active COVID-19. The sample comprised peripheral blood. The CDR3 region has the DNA TGTGCCAGCTCACCTCCACGAGGGCAAGAGACCCAGTACTTC. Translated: CASSPPRGQETQYF.